Following are 17 T cell receptor beta chains from one sample sequenced in a study of blood T cell repertoires in COVID-19. Data came from immunoSEQ multiplex PCR; TCRdb stores just in-frame clones and leaves some out. The sample includes approximately 56,000 clones, roughly nine tenths of them seen just once. The sequenced material came from peripheral blood. Receptor source: a woman in her sixties or seventies with COVID-19, enrolled during active disease.

The chain links TRBV28 to TRBJ1-1, with TRBD1 matching 7 bases. This CDR3 comprises 17 residues. The germline V gene encodes CDR1 MDHEN and CDR2 SYDVKM. The J segment lost 6 bases and the V segment lost 3 bases, leaving 16 bases of the junction unmatched. The CDR3 here is CASSFPGQTTLLPEAFF. Here the CDR3 DNA reads TGTGCCAGCAGTTTCCCGGGACAGACTACTCTCCTCCCTGAAGCTTTCTTT.

This rearrangement joins TRBV28 to TRBJ2-3; 8 nucleotides align to TRBD2. The junction had 11 bases not matched to a gene; V was cut back by 4 bases and J by 8 bases. Germline V gene sequence: CDR1 MDHEN, CDR2 SYDVKM. CDR3 length: 15 residues. CDR3 nucleotide sequence: TGTGCCAGCAGTTCCCGCGAGGGTAGCGGGGTTACGCAGTATTTT. It is translated as CASSSREGSGVTQYF.

The rearrangement uses TRBV28 and TRBJ2-5; TRBD2 agrees at 9 bases. Trimming at V came to 6 bases and at J to 5 bases, leaving 4 bases not matched to a gene. CDR3 size: 13 residues. Germline V CDR1 and CDR2: MDHEN, SYDVKM. The CDR3 nucleotides read TGTGCCAGCAGCCTTAGCGGGAGTGAGACCCAGTACTTC. It translates to CASSLSGSETQYF. The whole variable domain, filled in from reference TRBV28 and TRBJ2-5, reads DVKVTQSSRYLVKRTGEKVFLECVQDMDHENMFWYRQDPGLGLRLIYFSYDVKMKEKGDIPEGYSVSREKKERFSLILESASTNQTSMYLCASSLSGSETQYFGPGTRLLVL.

V gene TRBV10-3 combines with J gene TRBJ1-2; 12 bases are shared with TRBD1. The CDR3 is made up of 16 amino acids. Germline-derived CDR1 and CDR2 are ENHRY and SYGVKD. The trim removed 2 bases at V and 7 bases at J, leaving 8 bases unmatched. The CDR3 DNA follows: TGTGCCATCAGTGAGCCCGGGGGACAGGGGGCCTTTGGCTACACCTTC. Its translation is CAISEPGGQGAFGYTF.

The chain recombines TRBV2 with TRBJ1-6; 7 positions agree with TRBD1. The CDR3 is 15 residues long. Germline V gene data show CDR1 as SNHLY and CDR2 as FYNNEI. The junction had 6 bases not matched to a gene; V was cut back by 7 bases and J by 3 bases. The CDR3 nucleotides are TGTGCCAGCAACAGCCAGGGGGACTATAATTCACCCCTCCACTTT. This sequence encodes CASNSQGDYNSPLHF.

The V gene is TRBV29-1, the J gene TRBJ1-1; no clear D. Germline CDR1 is SQVTM and CDR2 is ANQGSEA. The CDR3 consists of 12 residues. The CDR3: CSAHHPDTEAFF. As DNA, the CDR3 is TGCAGTGCCCACCACCCGGACACTGAAGCTTTCTTT.

The V and J genes are TRBV19 and TRBJ1-1; 8 bases fit TRBD1. CDR1 and CDR2 (germline): LNHDA, SQIVND (reference sequence). J was trimmed by 7 bases and V by 3 bases; bases with no gene match: 7. The CDR3 has 14 amino acids. This chain's CDR3 is CASSIAGGWGEAFF. CDR3 DNA: TGTGCCAGTAGTATTGCAGGGGGCTGGGGTGAAGCTTTCTTT.

The chain is built from TRBV6-2 or TRBV6-3 and TRBJ2-2, with TRBD1 matching over 7 bases. The CDR3 loop spans 17 amino acids. Germline V lookup: CDR1 MNHEY, CDR2 SVGEGT. Trimming at V came to 3 bases and at J to 0 bases, leaving 7 bases not matched to a gene. This CDR3 is CASSYYRTGANTGELFF. CDR3 sequence (DNA): TGTGCCAGCAGTTATTATAGGACAGGAGCGAACACCGGGGAGCTGTTTTTT.

The chain carries TRBV2 and TRBJ2-2; D gene ambiguous. This CDR3 is built from 13 residues. The V gene's germline CDR1 is SNHLY and CDR2 FYNNEI. V dropped 6 bases and J dropped 7 bases, with 12 bases sitting between them. The CDR3 DNA is TGTGCCAGCAGGAACCACCGGGTCGGGGAGCTGTTTTTT. It codes for CASRNHRVGELFF.

The CDR3, as DNA: TGTGCCAGCAGTTTTGTCGCTCAGGGGCCAAACACCATATATTTT. This gives the protein CASSFVAQGPNTIYF. The chain links TRBV28 to TRBJ1-3; a possible D gene is TRBD1 (6 bases). The germline V gene encodes CDR1 MDHEN and CDR2 SYDVKM. The CDR3 runs 15 residues. Trimming took 3 bases from V and 6 from J, leaving 15 bases between them. Together with reference TRBV28 and TRBJ1-3, the CDR3 gives the full variable domain: DVKVTQSSRYLVKRTGEKVFLECVQDMDHENMFWYRQDPGLGLRLIYFSYDVKMKEKGDIPEGYSVSREKKERFSLILESASTNQTSMYLCASSFVAQGPNTIYFGEGSWLTVV.

The rearrangement joins TRBV28 to TRBJ2-3; 7 positions match TRBD2. This CDR3 comprises 18 residues. J was trimmed by 2 bases and V by 5 bases; bases with no gene match: 16. The V gene's germline CDR1 is MDHEN and CDR2 SYDVKM. CDR3 region: CASSLPLGGEGPTDTQYF. In DNA, the CDR3 is TGTGCCAGCAGTCTTCCCCTTGGGGGGGAGGGCCCCACAGATACGCAGTATTTT.

This chain links TRBV27 with TRBJ2-5, with D possibly matching TRBD2 (7 bases). The CDR3 is 15 residues long. V dropped 3 bases and J dropped 1 base, with 12 bases sitting between them. CDR1 is MNHEY and CDR2 is SMNVEV in the germline V gene (reference sequence). Here the CDR3 reads CASSLAGALQETQYF. The DNA for the CDR3 is TGTGCCAGCAGTTTGGCGGGGGCCCTCCAAGAGACCCAGTACTTC.

This clone was recorded once. The chain recombines TRBV19 with TRBJ1-5, with D perhaps matching TRBD1 (5 bases). The CDR3 runs 14 residues. Trimming removed 5 bases from V and 5 bases from J, with 13 bases in between. From germline, CDR1 is LNHDA and CDR2 SQIVND (reference sequence). The CDR3 region is CASSSFRGDQPQHF. CDR3 in DNA: TGTGCCAGTAGTTCCTTCCGGGGGGATCAGCCCCAGCATTTT.

This chain connects TRBV10-1 to TRBJ2-2; 10 bases match TRBD2. Germline lookup yields CDR1 WNHNN and CDR2 SYGVQD (reference sequence). The CDR3 has 17 amino acids. Trimming at V came to 0 bases and at J to 2 bases, leaving 3 bases not matched to a gene. CDR3 region: CASSESKLAGNTGELFF. Here the CDR3 DNA reads TGCGCCAGCAGTGAGTCGAAACTAGCGGGAAACACCGGGGAGCTGTTTTTT.

The V and J genes are TRBV5-4 and TRBJ2-1; D ambiguous. There are 11 residues in the CDR3. The ends were cut back, 4 bases at V and 7 bases at J, with 6 bases in the middle. Germline values: CDR1 SGHNT, CDR2 YYREEE (reference sequence). CDR3 loop: CASSAQNEQFF. In DNA, the CDR3 is TGTGCCAGCAGCGCCCAGAATGAGCAGTTCTTC.

This clone appeared a few times. The chain links TRBV28 to TRBJ1-6; no clear D gene. Trimming pared 9 bases from V and 7 bases from J, leaving 13 bases between. There are 13 residues in the CDR3. Per the germline V gene, CDR1 is MDHEN and CDR2 is SYDVKM. This CDR3 is CASKRGGNSPLHF. In nucleotides, the CDR3 is TGTGCCAGTAAGCGAGGCGGCAATTCACCCCTCCACTTT.

The J gene is TRBJ2-2, the V gene TRBV7-2; D not resolved. Germline CDR1 is SGHTA and CDR2 is FQGNSA. CDR3 length: 15 amino acids. Trimming left V 1 base short and J 0 bases short, with 6 bases between. The CDR3: CASSLDSTNTGELFF. In nucleotides, the CDR3 is TGTGCCAGCAGCTTAGACAGCACGAACACCGGGGAGCTGTTTTTT.